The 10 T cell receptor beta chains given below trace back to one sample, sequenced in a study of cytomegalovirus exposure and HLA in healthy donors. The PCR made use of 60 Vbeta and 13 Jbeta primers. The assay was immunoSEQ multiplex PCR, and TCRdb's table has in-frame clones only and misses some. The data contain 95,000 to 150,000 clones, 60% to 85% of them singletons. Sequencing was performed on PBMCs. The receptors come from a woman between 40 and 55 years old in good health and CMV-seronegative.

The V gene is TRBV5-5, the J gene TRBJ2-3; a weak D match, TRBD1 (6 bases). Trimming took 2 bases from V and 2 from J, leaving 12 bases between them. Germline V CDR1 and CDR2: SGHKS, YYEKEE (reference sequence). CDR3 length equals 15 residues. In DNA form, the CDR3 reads TGTGCCAGCAGCTTTTCAGGGGAACTCACAGATACGCAGTATTTT. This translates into CASSFSGELTDTQYF. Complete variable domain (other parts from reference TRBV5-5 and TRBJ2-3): DAGVTQSPTHLIKTRGQQVTLRCSPISGHKSVSWYQQVLGQGPQFIFQYYEKEERGRGNFPDRFSARQFPNYSSELNVNALLLGDSALYLCASSFSGELTDTQYFGPGTRLTVL.

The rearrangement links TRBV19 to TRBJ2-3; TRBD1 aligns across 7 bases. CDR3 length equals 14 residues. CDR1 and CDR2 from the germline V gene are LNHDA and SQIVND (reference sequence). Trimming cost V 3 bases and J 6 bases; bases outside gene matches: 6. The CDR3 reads CASSIQGRGDTQYF. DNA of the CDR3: TGTGCCAGTAGTATCCAGGGCAGGGGGGATACGCAGTATTTT.

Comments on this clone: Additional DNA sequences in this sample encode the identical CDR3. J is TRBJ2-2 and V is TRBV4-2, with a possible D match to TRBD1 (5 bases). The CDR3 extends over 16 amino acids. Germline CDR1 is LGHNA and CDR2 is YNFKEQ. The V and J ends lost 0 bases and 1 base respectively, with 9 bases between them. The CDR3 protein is CASSQETGWNTGELFF. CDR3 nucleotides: TGTGCCAGCAGCCAAGAAACAGGCTGGAACACCGGGGAGCTGTTTTTT.

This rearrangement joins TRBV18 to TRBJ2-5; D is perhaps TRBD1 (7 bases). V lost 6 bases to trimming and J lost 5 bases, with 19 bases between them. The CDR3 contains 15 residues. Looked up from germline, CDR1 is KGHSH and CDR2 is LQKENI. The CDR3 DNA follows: TGTGCCAGCTCCCCGGCAGGGGGACTCGGGGAGACCCAGTACTTC. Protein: CASSPAGGLGETQYF.

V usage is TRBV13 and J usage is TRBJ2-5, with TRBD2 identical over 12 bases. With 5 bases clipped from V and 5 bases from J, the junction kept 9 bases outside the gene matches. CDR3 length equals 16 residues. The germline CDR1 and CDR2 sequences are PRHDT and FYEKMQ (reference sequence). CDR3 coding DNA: TGTGCCAGCAGCATAACGACTAGCGGGAGAGGGGAGACCCAGTACTTC. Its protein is CASSITTSGRGETQYF.

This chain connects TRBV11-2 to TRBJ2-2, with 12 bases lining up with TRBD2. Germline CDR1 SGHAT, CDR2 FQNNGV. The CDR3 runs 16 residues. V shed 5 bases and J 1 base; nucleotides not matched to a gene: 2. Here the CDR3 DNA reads TGTGCCAGCAGCGAGGGACTAGCGGGGAACACCGGGGAGCTGTTTTTT. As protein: CASSEGLAGNTGELFF.

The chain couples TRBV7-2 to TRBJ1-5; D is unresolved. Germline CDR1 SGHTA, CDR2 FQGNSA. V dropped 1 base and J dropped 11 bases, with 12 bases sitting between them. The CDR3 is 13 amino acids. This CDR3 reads CASSLGVPEAQHF. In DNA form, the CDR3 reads TGTGCCAGCAGCTTAGGGGTACCGGAGGCCCAGCATTTT.

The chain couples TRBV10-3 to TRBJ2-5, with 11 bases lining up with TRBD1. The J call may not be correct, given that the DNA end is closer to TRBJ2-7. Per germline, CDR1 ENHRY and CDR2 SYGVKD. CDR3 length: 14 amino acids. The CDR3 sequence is CAISGRDRGDEQYF. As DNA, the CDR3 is TGTGCCATCAGTGGTCGGGACAGGGGGGACGAGCAGTACTTC.

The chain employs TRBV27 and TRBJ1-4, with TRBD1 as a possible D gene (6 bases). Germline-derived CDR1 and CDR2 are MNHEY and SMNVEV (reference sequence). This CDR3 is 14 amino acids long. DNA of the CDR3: TGTGCTTGCGGGGGCCGGGGTATGAATGAAAAACTGTTTTTT. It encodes CACGGRGMNEKLFF.

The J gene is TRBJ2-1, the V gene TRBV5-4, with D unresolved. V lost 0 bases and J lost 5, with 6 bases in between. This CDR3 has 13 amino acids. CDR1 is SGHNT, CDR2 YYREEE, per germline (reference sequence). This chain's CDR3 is CASSLVLNNEQFF. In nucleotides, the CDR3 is TGTGCCAGCAGCTTGGTTCTTAACAATGAGCAGTTCTTC.